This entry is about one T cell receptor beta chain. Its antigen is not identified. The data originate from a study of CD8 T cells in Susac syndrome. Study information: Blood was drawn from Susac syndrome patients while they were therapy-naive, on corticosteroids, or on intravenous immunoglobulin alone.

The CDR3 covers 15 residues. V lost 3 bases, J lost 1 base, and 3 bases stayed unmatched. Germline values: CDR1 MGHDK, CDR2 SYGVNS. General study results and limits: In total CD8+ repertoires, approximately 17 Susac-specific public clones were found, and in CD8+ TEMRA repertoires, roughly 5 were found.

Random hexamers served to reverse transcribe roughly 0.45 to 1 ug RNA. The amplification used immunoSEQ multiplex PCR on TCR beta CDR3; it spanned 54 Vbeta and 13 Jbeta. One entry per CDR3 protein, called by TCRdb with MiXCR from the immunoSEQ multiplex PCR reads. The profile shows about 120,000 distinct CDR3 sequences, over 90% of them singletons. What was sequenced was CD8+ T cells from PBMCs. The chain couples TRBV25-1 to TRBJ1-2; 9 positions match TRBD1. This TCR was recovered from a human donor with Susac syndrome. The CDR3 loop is CASSETGGVNYGYTF. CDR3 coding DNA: TGTGCCAGCAGTGAGACAGGGGGAGTTAACTATGGCTACACCTTC.